This T cell receptor (beta chain) appears in the sequencing data of a study of T-cell reconstitution after alpha-beta-depleted transplantation in children. Study conclusions and caveats: Alpha-beta T cells present about two months after transplant were reported to originate from several hundred expanded graft clones. Newly generated T cells supplied most T-cell counts and diversity one year post-transplant.

About this clonotype itself: As yet, its antigen is unknown.

During its preparation, the TCRbeta library received unique molecular identifiers. TCRdb passed the PCR reads through MiXCR, listing each CDR3 protein once. This table has approximately 130,000 distinct CDR3 sequences, approximately 8.7% appearing once. The CDR3 is 15 amino acids. Germline lookup yields CDR1 DFQATT and CDR2 SNEGSKA (reference sequence). V was pared by 0 bases and J by 10 bases, with 18 bases between. The gene calls are TRBV20-1 and TRBJ2-2; D not certain. This specimen consisted of PBMCs, mostly from graft donor cells, obtained 180 days after TCRalphabeta/CD19-depleted stem cell transplant. This receptor was obtained from a girl in the first two years of life who had a stem cell transplant for combined immunodeficiency, so the T cells may come from the graft donor. The CDR3 DNA reads as TGCAGTGCTAGAGATCCCAGGAGAAAGAACGAGGAGCTGTTTTTT. Encoded protein: CSARDPRRKNEELFF.